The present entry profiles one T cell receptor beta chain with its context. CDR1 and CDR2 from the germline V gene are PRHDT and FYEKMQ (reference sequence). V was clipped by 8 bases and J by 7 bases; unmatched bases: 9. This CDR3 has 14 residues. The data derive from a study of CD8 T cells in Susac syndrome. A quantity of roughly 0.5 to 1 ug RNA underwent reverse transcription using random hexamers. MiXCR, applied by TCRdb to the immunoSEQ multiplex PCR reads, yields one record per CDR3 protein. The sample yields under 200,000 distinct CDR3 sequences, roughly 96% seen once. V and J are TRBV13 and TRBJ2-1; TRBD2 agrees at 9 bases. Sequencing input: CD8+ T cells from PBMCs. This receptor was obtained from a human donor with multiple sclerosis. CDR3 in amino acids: CASFKAGGENEQFF. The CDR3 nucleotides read TGTGCCAGCTTTAAAGCGGGAGGTGAAAATGAGCAGTTCTTC. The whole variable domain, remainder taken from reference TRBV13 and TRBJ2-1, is AAGVIQSPRHLIKEKRETATLKCYPIPRHDTVYWYQQGPGQDPQFLISFYEKMQSDKGSIPDRFSAQQFSDYHSELNMSSLELGDSALYFCASFKAGGENEQFFGPGTRLTVL.